Following are 9 T cell receptor beta chains from one sample sequenced in a study of blood T cell repertoires in COVID-19. The method was immunoSEQ multiplex PCR; TCRdb's version includes in-frame clones alone and lacks a portion of them. The sample has fewer than 450,000 clones, approximately 87% seen once. The material sequenced was peripheral blood. The receptors derive from a woman aged 45-59 years with COVID-19, enrolled during active disease.

The V and J genes are TRBV30 and TRBJ2-3; D is unresolved. Germline values: CDR1 GTSNPN, CDR2 SVGIG (reference sequence). This CDR3 region has 12 residues. Trimming pared 4 bases from V and 7 bases from J, leaving 12 bases between. Written as DNA, the CDR3 is TGTGCCTGGACCAATACTGCATATACGCAGTATTTT. Residues: CAWTNTAYTQYF.

The chain couples TRBV27 to TRBJ1-2; D is unclear. The CDR3 contains 14 residues. The V and J ends lost 6 bases and 4 bases respectively, with 15 bases between them. Germline V gives CDR1 MNHEY, CDR2 SMNVEV (reference sequence). The CDR3 reads CASSPYPEGYGYTF. The DNA for the CDR3 is TGTGCCAGCAGCCCGTACCCGGAGGGCTATGGCTACACCTTC.

This chain uses TRBV7-8 with TRBJ1-1, with 7 bases that match TRBD1. J was trimmed by 2 bases and V by 3 bases; bases with no gene match: 3. Per the germline V gene, CDR1 is SGHVS and CDR2 is FQNEAQ. The CDR3 runs to 14 residues. CDR3 amino acids: CASSLTGTNTEAFF. CDR3 DNA sequence: TGTGCCAGCAGCTTGACAGGGACTAACACTGAAGCTTTCTTT.

This clone was observed once. The chain recombines TRBV7-2 with TRBJ2-1; 9 nucleotides line up with TRBD2. V shed 6 bases and J 4 bases; nucleotides not matched to a gene: 7. CDR3 length equals 15 residues. Germline assignment: CDR1 SGHTA and CDR2 FQGNSA. DNA for the CDR3: TGTGCCAGCAGTACCATAGCGGGAGCGTACAATGAGCAGTTCTTC. This translates into CASSTIAGAYNEQFF.

The V gene is TRBV2, the J gene TRBJ2-5; 8 nucleotides match TRBD1. After removal of 9 bases from V and 4 bases from J, the junction contained 4 bases not matched to a gene. Germline V gene sequence: CDR1 SNHLY, CDR2 FYNNEI. The CDR3 has 12 amino acids. This CDR3 is CAREGQGETQYF. The CDR3 DNA reads TGTGCCAGGGAAGGACAGGGAGAGACCCAGTACTTC.

The V and J genes are TRBV5-4 and TRBJ1-3; D gene uncertain. This CDR3 contains 13 residues. V was pared by 7 bases and J by 0 bases, with 8 bases between. Germline assignment: CDR1 SGHNT and CDR2 YYREEE (reference sequence). CDR3 residues: CASRKPSGNTIYF. The CDR3 DNA sequence: TGTGCCAGCCGTAAGCCCTCTGGAAACACCATATATTTT.

This rearrangement joins TRBV6-2 or TRBV6-3 to TRBJ1-5; 8 bases agree with TRBD1. The CDR3 has 15 amino acids. The germline V gene encodes CDR1 MNHEY and CDR2 SVGEGT. Trimming removed 4 bases from V and 2 bases from J; junction bases left unmatched: 4. CDR3: CASSFTDRGNQPQHF. The CDR3, as DNA: TGTGCCAGCAGTTTCACGGACAGGGGCAATCAGCCCCAGCATTTT.

The genes are TRBV5-1 and TRBJ2-7; TRBD2 matches at 8 bases. After removal of 4 bases from V and 5 bases from J, the junction contained 8 bases not matched to a gene. This CDR3 has 14 residues. The germline V gene encodes CDR1 SGHRS and CDR2 YFSETQ. In DNA, the CDR3 is TGCGCCAGCAGCGAGGGACTAGGGGTCGACGAGCAGTACTTC. It encodes CASSEGLGVDEQYF.

This clone was observed a single time. The chain joins TRBV19 to TRBJ2-7, with D possibly TRBD2 on 7 matching bases. The ends were cut back, 0 bases at V and 6 bases at J, with 15 bases in the middle. Germline-derived CDR1 and CDR2 are LNHDA and SQIVND (reference sequence). The CDR3 sequence is 15 residues long. The CDR3 reads CASSIDHGGLGEQYF. Written as DNA, the CDR3 is TGTGCCAGTAGTATAGATCACGGGGGGCTCGGCGAGCAGTACTTC.